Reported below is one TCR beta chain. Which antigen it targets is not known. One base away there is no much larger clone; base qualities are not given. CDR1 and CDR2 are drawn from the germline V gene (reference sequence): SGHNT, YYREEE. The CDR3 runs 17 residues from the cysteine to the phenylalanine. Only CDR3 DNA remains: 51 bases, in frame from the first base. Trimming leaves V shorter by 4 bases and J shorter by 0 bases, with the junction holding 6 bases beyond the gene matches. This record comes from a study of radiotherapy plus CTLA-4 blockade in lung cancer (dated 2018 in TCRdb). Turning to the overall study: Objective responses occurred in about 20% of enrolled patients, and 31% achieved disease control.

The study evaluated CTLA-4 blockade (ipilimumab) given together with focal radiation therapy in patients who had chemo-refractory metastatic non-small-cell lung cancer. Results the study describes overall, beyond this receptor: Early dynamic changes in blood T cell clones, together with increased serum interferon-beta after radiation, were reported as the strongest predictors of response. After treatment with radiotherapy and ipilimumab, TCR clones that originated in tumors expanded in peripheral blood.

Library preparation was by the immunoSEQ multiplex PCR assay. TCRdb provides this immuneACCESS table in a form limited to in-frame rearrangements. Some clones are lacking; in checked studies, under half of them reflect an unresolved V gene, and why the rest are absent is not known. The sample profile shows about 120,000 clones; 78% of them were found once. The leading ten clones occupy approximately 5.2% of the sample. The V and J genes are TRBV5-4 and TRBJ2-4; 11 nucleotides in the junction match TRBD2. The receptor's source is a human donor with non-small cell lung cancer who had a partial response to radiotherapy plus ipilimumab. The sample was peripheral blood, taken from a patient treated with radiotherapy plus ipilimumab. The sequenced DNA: TGTGCCAGCAGCGCCGGGACTAGCGGACTAGCCAAAAACATTCAGTACTTC. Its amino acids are CASSAGTSGLAKNIQYF.